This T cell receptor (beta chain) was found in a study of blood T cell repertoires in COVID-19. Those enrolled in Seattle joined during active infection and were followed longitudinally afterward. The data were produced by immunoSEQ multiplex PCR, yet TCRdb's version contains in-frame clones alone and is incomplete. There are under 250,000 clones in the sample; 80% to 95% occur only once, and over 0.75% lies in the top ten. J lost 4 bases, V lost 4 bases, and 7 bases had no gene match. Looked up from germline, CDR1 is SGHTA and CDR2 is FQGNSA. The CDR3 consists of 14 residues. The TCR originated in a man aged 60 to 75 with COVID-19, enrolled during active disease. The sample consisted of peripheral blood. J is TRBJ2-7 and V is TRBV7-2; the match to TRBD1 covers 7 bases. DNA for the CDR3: TGTGCCAGCAGCTCCGCGACAGGGTGGTACGAGCAGTACTTC. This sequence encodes CASSSATGWYEQYF. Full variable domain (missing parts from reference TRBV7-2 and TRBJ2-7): GAGVSQSPSNKVTEKGKDVELRCDPISGHTALYWYRQSLGQGLEFLIYFQGNSAPDKSGLPSDRFSAERTGGSVSTLTIQRTQQEDSAVYLCASSSATGWYEQYFGPGTRLTVT.